This T cell receptor (beta chain) was captured by sequencing in a study of blood T cell repertoires in COVID-19. Background on the study: The United States, Italy and Spain provided the acute and convalescent COVID-19 samples. Sample material is recorded as cDNA or gDNA derived from T cells, B-cell-depleted T cells, or PBMCs.

In the original workflow: How many nucleated cells were present was estimated from reference gene primer amplification. Generated by immunoSEQ multiplex PCR, the TCRdb table keeps only in-frame clones and is missing some. The DNA gave D and trimming, while V, J and clone size come from that table. Of around 250,000 clones in the sample, around four fifths were seen once. V was trimmed by 0 bases and J by 3 bases, leaving 15 bases between them. CDR1 LNHNV and CDR2 YYDKDF come from the germline V gene (reference sequence). CDR3 length equals 17 residues. The chain has TRBV15 and TRBJ2-1; weak D call: TRBD1 (6 bases). Sequenced sample: peripheral blood. This clonotype was obtained from a man in his 60s who had recovered from COVID-19. For the CDR3, the DNA is TGTGCCACCAGCAGAGATCCCCCAGGGGCCGTCTACAATGAGCAGTTCTTC. This translates into CATSRDPPGAVYNEQFF.